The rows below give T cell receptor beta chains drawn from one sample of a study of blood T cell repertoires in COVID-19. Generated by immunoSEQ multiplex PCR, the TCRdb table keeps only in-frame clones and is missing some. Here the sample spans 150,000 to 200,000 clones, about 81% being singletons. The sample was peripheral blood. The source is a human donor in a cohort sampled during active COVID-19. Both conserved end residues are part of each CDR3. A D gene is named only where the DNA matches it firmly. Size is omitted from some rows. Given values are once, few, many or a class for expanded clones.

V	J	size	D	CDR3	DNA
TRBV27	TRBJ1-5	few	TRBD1	CASSLRGGQGSNQPQHF	TGTGCCAGCAGTTTACGCGGGGGACAGGGAAGCAATCAGCCCCAGCATTTT
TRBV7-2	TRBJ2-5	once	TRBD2	CASSLEMAGGSSETQYF	TGTGCCAGCAGCTTAGAAATGGCGGGGGGTTCATCGGAGACCCAGTACTTC
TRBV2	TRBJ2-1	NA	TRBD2	CASRPVQRGVNEQFF	TGTGCCAGCAGACCCGTTCAGCGGGGGGTCAATGAGCAGTTCTTC
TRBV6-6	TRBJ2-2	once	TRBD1	CASSYKGAGNTGELFF	TGTGCCAGCAGTTATAAGGGGGCCGGGAACACCGGGGAGCTGTTTTTT
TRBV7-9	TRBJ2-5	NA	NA	CASSLVAVQETQYF	TGTGCCAGCAGCTTAGTCGCGGTTCAAGAGACCCAGTACTTC
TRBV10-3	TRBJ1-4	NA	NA	CAIRQGTNEKLFF	TGTGCCATCAGACAGGGTACTAATGAAAAACTGTTTTTT
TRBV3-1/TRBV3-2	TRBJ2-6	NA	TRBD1	CASSQVRGRPFSGANVLTF	TGTGCCAGCAGCCAAGTGAGGGGGCGGCCTTTCTCTGGGGCCAACGTCCTGACTTTC
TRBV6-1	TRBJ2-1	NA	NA	CASSEAPRASYNEQFF	TGTGCCAGCAGTGAAGCCCCCCGAGCTTCCTACAATGAGCAGTTCTTC
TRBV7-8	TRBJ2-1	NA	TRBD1	CASSLGGTGNEQFF	TGTGCCAGCAGCTTGGGGGGGACAGGGAATGAGCAGTTCTTC
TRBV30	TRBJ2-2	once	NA	CAGLERNSGELFF	TGTGCCGGGTTGGAGCGTAACTCCGGGGAGCTGTTTTTT
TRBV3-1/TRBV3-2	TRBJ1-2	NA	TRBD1	CASSPTRTGFIGYTF	TGTGCCAGCAGCCCAACTAGGACAGGGTTTATCGGCTACACCTTC
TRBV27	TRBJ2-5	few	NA	CASSLSDSVETQYF	TGTGCCAGCAGTTTATCCGACAGTGTAGAGACCCAGTACTTC
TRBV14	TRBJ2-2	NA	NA	CASSQGGGGMGTGELFF	TGTGCCAGCAGCCAAGGCGGTGGCGGGATGGGCACCGGGGAGCTGTTTTTT
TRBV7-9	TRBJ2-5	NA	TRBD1	CASSTRTGGSETQYF	TGTGCCAGCAGCACCCGAACAGGGGGCTCAGAGACCCAGTACTTC
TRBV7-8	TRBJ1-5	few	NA	CASSLVAGAGNQPQHF	TGTGCCAGCAGCTTAGTCGCAGGGGCCGGCAATCAGCCCCAGCATTTT
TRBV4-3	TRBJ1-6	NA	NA	CASSQDISQGISPLHF	TGCGCCAGCAGCCAAGATATTAGTCAGGGTATTTCACCCCTCCACTTT
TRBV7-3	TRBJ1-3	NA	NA	CASSQQGFGNTIYF	TGTGCCAGCAGCCAACAGGGTTTTGGAAACACCATATATTTT
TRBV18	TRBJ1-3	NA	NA	CASSVLRGNTIYF	TGTGCCAGCTCAGTCCTACGGGGGAACACCATATATTTT
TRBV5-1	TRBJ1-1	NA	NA	CASRGVGTEAFF	TGCGCCAGCAGGGGCGTGGGCACTGAAGCTTTCTTT
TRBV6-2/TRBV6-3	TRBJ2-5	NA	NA	CASSRFSSGLETQYF	TGTGCCAGCAGCCGATTTTCCAGCGGCCTAGAGACCCAGTACTTC
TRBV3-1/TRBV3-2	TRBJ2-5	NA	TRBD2	CASRESALALYGGQETQYF	TGTGCCAGCAGGGAGAGTGCCCTTGCTCTATACGGGGGGCAAGAGACCCAGTACTTC
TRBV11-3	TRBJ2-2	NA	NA	CASSLGINTGELFF	TGTGCCAGCAGCTTAGGTATAAACACCGGGGAGCTGTTTTTT
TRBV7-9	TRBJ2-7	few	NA	CASSPTLEQYF	TGTGCCAGCAGCCCGACTTTAGAGCAGTACTTC
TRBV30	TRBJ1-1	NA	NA	CAWSVLQVFTSATEAFF	TGTGCCTGGAGTGTACTACAGGTCTTTACCTCGGCTACTGAAGCTTTCTTT
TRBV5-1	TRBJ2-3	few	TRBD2	CASSLMQTSGRTDTQYF	TGCGCCAGCAGCTTGATGCAGACTAGCGGACGCACAGATACGCAGTATTTT
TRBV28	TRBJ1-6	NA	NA	CASSSLNSPLHF	TGTGCCAGCAGCTCACTAAATTCACCCCTCCACTTT
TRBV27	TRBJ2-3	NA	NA	CASSLENTDTQYF	TGTGCCAGCAGTTTAGAGAACACAGATACGCAGTATTTT
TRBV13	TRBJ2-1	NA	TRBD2	CASSLASGGLDEQFF	TGTGCCAGCAGCTTAGCCAGCGGGGGGTTGGATGAGCAGTTCTTC
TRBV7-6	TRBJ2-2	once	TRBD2	CASSLAVGTTPQGELFF	TGTGCCAGCAGCTTAGCTGTGGGGACTACACCTCAGGGGGAGCTGTTTTTT
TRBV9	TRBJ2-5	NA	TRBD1	CASSVGQGAGETQYF	TGTGCCAGCAGCGTAGGTCAGGGGGCGGGAGAGACCCAGTACTTC
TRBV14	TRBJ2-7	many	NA	CASSQDGQGLWSYEQYF	TGTGCCAGCAGCCAAGATGGGCAGGGTCTTTGGTCCTACGAGCAGTACTTC
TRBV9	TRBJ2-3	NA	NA	CASSVRGPDTQYF	TGTGCCAGCAGCGTGCGGGGGCCAGATACGCAGTATTTT
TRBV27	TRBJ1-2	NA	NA	CASRSASPGFGGYTF	TGTGCCAGCAGGTCGGCGTCCCCAGGTTTTGGAGGCTACACCTTC
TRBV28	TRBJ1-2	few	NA	CASSLFQGNYGYTF	TGTGCCAGCAGCTTGTTTCAGGGTAACTATGGCTACACCTTC
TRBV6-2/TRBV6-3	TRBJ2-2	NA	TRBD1	CASSARTGGLTGELFF	TGTGCCAGCAGTGCACGGACAGGGGGCCTCACCGGGGAGCTGTTTTTT
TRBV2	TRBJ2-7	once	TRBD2	CASKGLAGADEQYF	TGTGCCAGCAAGGGACTAGCGGGAGCTGACGAGCAGTACTTC
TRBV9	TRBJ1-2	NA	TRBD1	CASSAGQSNYGYTF	TGTGCCAGCAGCGCGGGACAGTCTAACTATGGCTACACCTTC
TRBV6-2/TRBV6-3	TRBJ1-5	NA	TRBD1	CASSLLDRGSQPQHF	TGTGCCAGCAGTCTCTTGGACAGGGGAAGCCAGCCCCAGCATTTT
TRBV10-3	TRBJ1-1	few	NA	CATRQPLNTEAFF	TGTGCCACCCGACAACCATTAAACACTGAAGCTTTCTTT
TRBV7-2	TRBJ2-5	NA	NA	CASSPDSPQETQYF	TGTGCCAGCAGCCCCGACTCGCCGCAGGAGACCCAGTACTTC
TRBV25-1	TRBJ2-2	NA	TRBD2	CASSVLAWSAGELFF	TGTGCCAGCAGTGTACTAGCGTGGAGCGCCGGGGAGCTGTTTTTT
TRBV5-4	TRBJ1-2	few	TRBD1	CASTRTGGNYGYTF	TGTGCCAGCACCAGGACAGGGGGCAACTATGGCTACACCTTC
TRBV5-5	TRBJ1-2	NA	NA	CASSSEGGYTF	TGTGCCAGCAGTTCGGAGGGAGGCTACACCTTC
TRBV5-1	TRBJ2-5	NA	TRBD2	CASSPGLLLAGGPEETQYF	TGCGCCAGCAGCCCGGGACTTTTGCTAGCGGGAGGGCCGGAAGAGACCCAGTACTTC
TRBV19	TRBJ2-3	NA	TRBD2	CASSQSGSRDTQYF	TGTGCCAGTAGTCAGAGCGGGAGTAGGGATACGCAGTATTTT
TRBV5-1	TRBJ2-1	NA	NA	CASTTQRIAYNEQFF	TGCGCCAGCACAACACAGAGAATTGCGTACAATGAGCAGTTCTTC